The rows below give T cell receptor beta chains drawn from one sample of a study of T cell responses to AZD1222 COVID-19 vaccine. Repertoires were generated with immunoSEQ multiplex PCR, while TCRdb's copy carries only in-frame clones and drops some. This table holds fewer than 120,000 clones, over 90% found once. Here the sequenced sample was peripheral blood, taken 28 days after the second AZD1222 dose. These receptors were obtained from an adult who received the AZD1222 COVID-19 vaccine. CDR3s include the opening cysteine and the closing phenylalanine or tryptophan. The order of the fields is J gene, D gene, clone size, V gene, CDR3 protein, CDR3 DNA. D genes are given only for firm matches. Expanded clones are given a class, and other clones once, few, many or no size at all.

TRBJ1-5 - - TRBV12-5 CASGPETGNQPQHF TGTGCTAGTGGTCCCGAGACGGGCAATCAGCCCCAGCATTTT
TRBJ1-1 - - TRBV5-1 CASSLQRAGVGTEAFF TGCGCCAGCAGCCTCCAACGGGCCGGGGTTGGAACTGAAGCTTTCTTT
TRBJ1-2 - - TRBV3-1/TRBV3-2 CASSPVERNDYTF TGTGCCAGCAGCCCAGTCGAACGGAACGACTACACCTTC
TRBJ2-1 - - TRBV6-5 CASRDPFQPYNEQFF TGTGCCAGCAGGGACCCCTTCCAGCCCTACAATGAGCAGTTCTTC
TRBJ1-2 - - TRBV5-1 CASSLDPGNYGYTF TGCGCCAGCAGCTTGGATCCGGGTAACTATGGCTACACCTTC
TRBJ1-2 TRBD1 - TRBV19 CASTRLDRDNYGYTF TGTGCCTCGACCCGACTTGACAGGGATAACTATGGCTACACCTTC
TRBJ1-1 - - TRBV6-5 CASSRGPGGTEAFF TGTGCCAGCAGCAGGGGACCTGGCGGGACTGAAGCTTTCTTT
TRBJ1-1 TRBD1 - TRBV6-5 CASSSEEGAITEAFF TGTGCCAGCAGTTCCGAGGAGGGGGCGATCACTGAAGCTTTCTTT
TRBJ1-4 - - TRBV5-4 CASSPGRGIRNKLFF TGTGCCAGCAGCCCGGGACGGGGAATTCGAAACAAACTGTTTTTT
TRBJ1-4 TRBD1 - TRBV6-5 CASSYGGQGVRKLFF TGTGCCAGCAGTTACGGAGGACAGGGAGTGCGAAAACTGTTTTTT
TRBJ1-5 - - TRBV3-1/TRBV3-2 CASSLLFGDNQPQHF TGTGCCAGCAGCTTATTGTTCGGCGACAATCAGCCCCAGCATTTT
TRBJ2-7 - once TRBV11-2 CASSFPGRVQAYSYEQYF TGTGCCAGCAGCTTTCCTGGCAGGGTTCAAGCCTACTCCTACGAGCAGTACTTC
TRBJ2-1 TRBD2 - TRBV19 CASSWRESRNEQFF TGTGCCAGTAGTTGGCGGGAGTCCCGCAATGAGCAGTTCTTC
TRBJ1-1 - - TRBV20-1 CSARDRQEAFF TGCAGTGCTAGAGATCGGCAGGAAGCTTTCTTT
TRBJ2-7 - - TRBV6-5 CASTSSTGTYEQYF TGTGCCAGCACCTCTTCGACGGGAACCTACGAGCAGTACTTC
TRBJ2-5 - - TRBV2 CASSRDQETQYF TGTGCCAGCAGCCGGGACCAAGAGACCCAGTACTTC
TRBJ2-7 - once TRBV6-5 CASRGLHLFEQYF TGTGCCAGCAGAGGCCTCCATCTGTTCGAGCAGTACTTC
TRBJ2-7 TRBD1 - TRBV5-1 CASSLYGQGYEQYF TGCGCCAGCAGCTTGTACGGACAGGGGTACGAGCAGTACTTC
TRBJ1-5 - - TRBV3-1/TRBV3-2 CASSQVGDPNQPQHF TGTGCCAGCAGCCAAGTGGGGGACCCAAATCAGCCCCAGCATTTT
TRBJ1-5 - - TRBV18 CASSPGSQGPQHF TGTGCCAGCTCACCAGGGTCCCAGGGGCCCCAGCATTTT
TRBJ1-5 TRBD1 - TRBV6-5 CASTTGQINQPQHF TGTGCCAGCACTACGGGACAGATCAATCAGCCCCAGCATTTT
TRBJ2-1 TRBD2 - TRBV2 CASLGGLGSYNEQFF TGTGCCAGCCTTGGGGGACTAGGATCCTACAATGAGCAGTTCTTC
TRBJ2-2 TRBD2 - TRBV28 CAIMGTSGRHTGELFF TGTGCCATCATGGGGACTAGCGGGCGCCACACCGGGGAGCTGTTTTTT
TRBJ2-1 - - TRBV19 CASSTKNISYNEQFF TGTGCCAGTAGTACCAAGAATATTTCCTACAATGAGCAGTTCTTC
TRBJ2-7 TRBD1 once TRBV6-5 CASRTGTGPSYEQYF TGTGCCAGCAGAACCGGGACAGGCCCTTCCTACGAGCAGTACTTC
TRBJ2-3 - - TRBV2 CASAGVADTQYF TGTGCCAGCGCAGGGGTAGCAGATACGCAGTATTTT
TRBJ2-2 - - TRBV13 CASSSDPDTGELFF TGTGCCAGCAGCTCGGACCCGGACACCGGGGAGCTGTTTTTT
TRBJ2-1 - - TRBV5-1 CASSPFLASPRVGQFF TGCGCCAGCAGCCCGTTCCTAGCGAGTCCTAGGGTCGGGCAGTTCTTC
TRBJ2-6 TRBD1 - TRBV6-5 CASRTGGSGANVLTF TGTGCCAGCCGGACAGGGGGTTCTGGGGCCAACGTCCTGACTTTC
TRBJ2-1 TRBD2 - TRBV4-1 CASSQDPQAGGHDEQFF TGCGCCAGCAGCCAAGACCCCCAGGCGGGAGGGCACGATGAGCAGTTCTTC
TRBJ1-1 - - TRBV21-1 CASSKGRGQGTTEAFF TGTGCCAGCAGCAAAGGTAGAGGACAGGGTACCACTGAAGCTTTCTTT
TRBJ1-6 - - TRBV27 CASSLEQPEYNSPLHF TGTGCCAGCAGTTTGGAACAGCCCGAGTATAATTCACCCCTCCACTTT
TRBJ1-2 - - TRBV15 CATSRVASDYGYTF TGTGCCACCAGCAGAGTTGCCAGCGACTATGGCTACACCTTC
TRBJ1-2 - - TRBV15 CATSRGEDGYTF TGTGCCACCAGCAGAGGGGAGGATGGCTACACCTTC
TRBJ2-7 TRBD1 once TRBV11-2 CASSSPDRGALESLYEQYF TGTGCCAGCAGCTCCCCGGACAGGGGGGCTTTGGAGAGTCTCTACGAGCAGTACTTC
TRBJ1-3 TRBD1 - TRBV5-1 CASSSGGVSGNTIYF TGCGCCAGCAGTTCAGGGGGTGTCTCTGGAAACACCATATATTTT
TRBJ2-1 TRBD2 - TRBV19 CASMAAGGGHNEQFF TGTGCCAGTATGGCAGCGGGGGGGGGACACAATGAGCAGTTCTTC
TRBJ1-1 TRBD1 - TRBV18 CASSPMTGGANTEAFF TGTGCCAGCTCACCGATGACAGGGGGCGCGAACACTGAAGCTTTCTTT
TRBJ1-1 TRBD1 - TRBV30 CACPLTTTGTGNTEAFF TGTGCCTGTCCACTTACGACAACCGGGACAGGGAACACTGAAGCTTTCTTT
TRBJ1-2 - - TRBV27 CASSLSVQANYGYTF TGTGCCAGCAGTTTATCGGTTCAAGCTAACTATGGCTACACCTTC
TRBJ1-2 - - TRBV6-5 CASSYQEHYGYTF TGTGCCAGCAGTTACCAGGAGCACTATGGCTACACCTTC
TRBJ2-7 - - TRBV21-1 CASSPSTRSPYEQYF TGTGCCAGCAGCCCCTCCACTAGGTCCCCCTACGAGCAGTACTTC
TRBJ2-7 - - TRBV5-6 CASSWGGEQYF TGTGCCAGCAGCTGGGGTGGAGAGCAGTACTTC
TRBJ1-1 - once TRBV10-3 CAISESGNYLNTEAFF TGTGCCATCAGTGAGTCTGGGAATTACTTAAACACTGAAGCTTTCTTT
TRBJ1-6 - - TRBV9 CASSVGGGNSPLHF TGTGCCAGCAGCGTTGGGGGGGGGAATTCACCCCTCCACTTT
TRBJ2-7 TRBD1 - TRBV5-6 CASSSGAGGAYEQYF TGTGCCAGCAGCTCGGGCGCAGGGGGCGCGTACGAGCAGTACTTC